This TCR beta chain was found in a study of T-cell memory formation after mild COVID-19. As for the study in general: The study found TCR clusters largely donor specific.

The V gene's germline CDR1 is GTSNPN and CDR2 SVGIG (reference sequence). The CDR3 runs to 13 residues. Between the trimmed V and J ends, which lost 4 bases and 1 base, there was a span of 9 bases. MiXCR was run by TCRdb on the 5' RACE reads, yielding one entry per CDR3 protein. The sample includes a few hundred thousand distinct CDR3 sequences, 8.5% to 9.5% seen only once; the top ten take around 23%. Regarding the study as a whole: Clonal second-wave expansions that peaked on day 37 had unconfirmed SARS-CoV-2 specificity. Cross-reactive memory seemingly joined, as some responding clones were found in pre-infection memory. Shrinking CD4+ clones resided mostly in CM and EM, and CD8+ ones in EMRA.

Concerning this clonotype itself: Its cognate antigen is unknown.

This sequence joins TRBV30 and TRBJ2-3; D is possibly TRBD1 (6 bases). The clonotype originates from a man aged 18 to 30 who had mild COVID-19 (a few samples of this study predate the infection). Cell type and time point are not known. The source material was PBMCs or a T cell subset sorted from them (not recorded which). This CDR3 reads CAWKWTGTDTQYF. For the CDR3, the DNA is TGTGCCTGGAAGTGGACAGGCACAGATACGCAGTATTTT. The whole variable domain, remainder taken from reference TRBV30 and TRBJ2-3, is SQTIHQWPATLVQPVGSPLSLECTVEGTSNPNLYWYRQAAGRGLQLLFYSVGIGQISSEVPQNLSASRPQDRQFILSSKKLLLSDSGFYLCAWKWTGTDTQYFGPGTRLTVL.